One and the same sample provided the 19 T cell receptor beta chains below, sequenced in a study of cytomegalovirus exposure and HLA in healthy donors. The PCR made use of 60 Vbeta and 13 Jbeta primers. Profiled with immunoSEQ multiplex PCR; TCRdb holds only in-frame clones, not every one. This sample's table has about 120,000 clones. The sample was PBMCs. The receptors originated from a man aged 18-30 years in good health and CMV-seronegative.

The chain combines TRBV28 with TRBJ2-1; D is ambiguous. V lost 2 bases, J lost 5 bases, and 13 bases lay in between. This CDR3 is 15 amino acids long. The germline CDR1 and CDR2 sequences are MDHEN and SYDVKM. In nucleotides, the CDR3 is TGTGCCAGCAGTTTAGGTAGCAACAAGGACAATGAGCAGTTCTTC. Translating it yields CASSLGSNKDNEQFF.

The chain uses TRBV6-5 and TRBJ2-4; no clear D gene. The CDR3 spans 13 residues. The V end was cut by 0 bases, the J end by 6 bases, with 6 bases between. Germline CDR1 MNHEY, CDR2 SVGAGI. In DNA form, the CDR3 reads TGTGCCAGCAGTTACTCACCGGGAAACATTCAGTACTTC. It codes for CASSYSPGNIQYF.

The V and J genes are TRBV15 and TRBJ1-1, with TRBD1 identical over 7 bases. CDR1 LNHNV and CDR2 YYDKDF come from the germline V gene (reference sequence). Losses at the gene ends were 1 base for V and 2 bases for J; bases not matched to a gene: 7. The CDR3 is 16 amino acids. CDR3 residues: CATSRGIGTVNTEAFF. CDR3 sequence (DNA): TGTGCCACCAGCAGAGGGATTGGGACAGTTAACACTGAAGCTTTCTTT.

CDR3 sequence: CASSEAGGNQPQHF. In DNA, the CDR3 is TGTGCCAGCAGTGAAGCAGGGGGCAATCAGCCCCAGCATTTT. V gene TRBV25-1 combines with J gene TRBJ1-5, with D possibly TRBD1 on 6 matching bases. The CDR3 covers 14 residues. The germline CDR1 and CDR2 sequences are MGHDK and SYGVNS. V gave up 2 bases and J gave up 2 bases, with 7 bases separating them.

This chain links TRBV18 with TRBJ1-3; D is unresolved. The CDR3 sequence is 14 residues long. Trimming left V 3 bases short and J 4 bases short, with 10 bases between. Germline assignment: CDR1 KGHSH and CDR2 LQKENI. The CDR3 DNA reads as TGTGCCAGCTCACCGGGAGGGTCCGGAAACACCATATATTTT. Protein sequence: CASSPGGSGNTIYF. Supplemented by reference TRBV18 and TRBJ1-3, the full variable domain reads NAGVMQNPRHLVRRRGQEARLRCSPMKGHSHVYWYRQLPEEGLKFMVYLQKENIIDESGMPKERFSAEFPKEGPSILRIQQVVRGDSAAYFCASSPGGSGNTIYFGEGSWLTVV.

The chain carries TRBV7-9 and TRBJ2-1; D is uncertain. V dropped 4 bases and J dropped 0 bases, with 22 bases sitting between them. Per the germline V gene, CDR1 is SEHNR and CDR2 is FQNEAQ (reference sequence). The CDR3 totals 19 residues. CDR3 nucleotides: TGTGCCAGCAGCTCTACCTCACCGAGGCCAGAAAGCTCCTACAATGAGCAGTTCTTC. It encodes CASSSTSPRPESSYNEQFF. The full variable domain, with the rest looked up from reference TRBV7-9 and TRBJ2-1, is DTGVSQNPRHKITKRGQNVTFRCDPISEHNRLYWYRQTLGQGPEFLTYFQNEAQLEKSRLLSDRFSAERPKGSFSTLEIQRTEQGDSAMYLCASSSTSPRPESSYNEQFFGPGTRLTVL.

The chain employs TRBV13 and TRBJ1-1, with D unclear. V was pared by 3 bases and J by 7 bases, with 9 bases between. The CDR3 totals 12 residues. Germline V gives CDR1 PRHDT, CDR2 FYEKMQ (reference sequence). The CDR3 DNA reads TGTGCCAGCAGCTTTCAGTTGAATGAAGCTTTCTTT. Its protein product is CASSFQLNEAFF.

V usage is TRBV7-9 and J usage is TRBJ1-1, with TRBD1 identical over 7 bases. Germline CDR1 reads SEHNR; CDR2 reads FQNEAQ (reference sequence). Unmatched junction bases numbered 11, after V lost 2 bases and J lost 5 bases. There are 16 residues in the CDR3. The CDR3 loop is CASSLSGRGLGTEAFF. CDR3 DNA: TGTGCCAGCAGCTTATCCGGGAGGGGGCTGGGTACTGAAGCTTTCTTT.

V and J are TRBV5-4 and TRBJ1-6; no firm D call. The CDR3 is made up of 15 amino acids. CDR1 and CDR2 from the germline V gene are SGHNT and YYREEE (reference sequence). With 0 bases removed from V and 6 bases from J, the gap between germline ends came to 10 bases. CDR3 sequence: CASSLDLASNSPLHF. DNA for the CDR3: TGTGCCAGCAGCTTGGATCTGGCCTCTAATTCACCCCTCCACTTT.

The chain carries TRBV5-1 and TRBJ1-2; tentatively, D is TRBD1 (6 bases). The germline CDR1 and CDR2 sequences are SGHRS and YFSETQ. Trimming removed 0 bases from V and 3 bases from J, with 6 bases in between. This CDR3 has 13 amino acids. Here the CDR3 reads CASSLDRDYGYTF. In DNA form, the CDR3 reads TGCGCCAGCAGCTTGGACAGGGACTATGGCTACACCTTC.

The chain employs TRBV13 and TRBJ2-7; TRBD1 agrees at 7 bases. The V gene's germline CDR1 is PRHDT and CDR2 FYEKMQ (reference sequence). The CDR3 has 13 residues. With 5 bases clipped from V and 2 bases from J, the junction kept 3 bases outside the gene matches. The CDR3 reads CASSPQGAYEQYF. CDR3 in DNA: TGTGCCAGCAGCCCGCAGGGGGCCTACGAGCAGTACTTC.

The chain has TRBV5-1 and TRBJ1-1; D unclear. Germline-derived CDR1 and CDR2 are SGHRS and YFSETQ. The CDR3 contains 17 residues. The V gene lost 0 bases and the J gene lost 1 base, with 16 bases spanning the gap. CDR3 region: CASSLAVRSGTNTEAFF. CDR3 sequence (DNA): TGCGCCAGCAGCTTGGCCGTAAGGAGTGGAACGAACACTGAAGCTTTCTTT. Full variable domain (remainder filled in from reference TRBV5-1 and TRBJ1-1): KAGVTQTPRYLIKTRGQQVTLSCSPISGHRSVSWYQQTPGQGLQFLFEYFSETQRNKGNFPGRFSGRQFSNSRSEMNVSTLELGDSALYLCASSLAVRSGTNTEAFFGQGTRLTVV.

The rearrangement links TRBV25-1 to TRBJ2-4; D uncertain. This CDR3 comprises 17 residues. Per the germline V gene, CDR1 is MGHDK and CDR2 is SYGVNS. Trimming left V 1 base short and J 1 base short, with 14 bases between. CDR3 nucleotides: TGTGCCAGCAGTGAATTAGTGGGCCGATGGGCCAAAAACATTCAGTACTTC. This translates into CASSELVGRWAKNIQYF.

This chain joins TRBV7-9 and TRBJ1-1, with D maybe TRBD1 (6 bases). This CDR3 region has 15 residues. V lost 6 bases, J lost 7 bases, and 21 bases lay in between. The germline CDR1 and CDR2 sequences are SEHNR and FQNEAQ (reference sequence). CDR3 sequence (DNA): TGTGCCAGCAGAACTCCGCCGACAGGAACGGATGAAGCTTTCTTT. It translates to CASRTPPTGTDEAFF.

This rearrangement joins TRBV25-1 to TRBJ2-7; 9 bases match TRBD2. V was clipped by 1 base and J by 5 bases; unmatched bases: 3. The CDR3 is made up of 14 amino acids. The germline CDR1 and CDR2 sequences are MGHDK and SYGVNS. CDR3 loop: CASSELASGDEQYF. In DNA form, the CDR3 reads TGTGCCAGCAGTGAATTGGCTAGCGGGGACGAGCAGTACTTC.

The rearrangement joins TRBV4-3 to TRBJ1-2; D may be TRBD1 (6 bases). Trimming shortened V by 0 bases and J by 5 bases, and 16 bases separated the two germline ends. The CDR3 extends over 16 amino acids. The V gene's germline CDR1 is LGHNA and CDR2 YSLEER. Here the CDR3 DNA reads TGCGCCAGCAGCCAAGATATCAGGGGCTTGGGATATGGCTACACCTTC. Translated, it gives CASSQDIRGLGYGYTF.

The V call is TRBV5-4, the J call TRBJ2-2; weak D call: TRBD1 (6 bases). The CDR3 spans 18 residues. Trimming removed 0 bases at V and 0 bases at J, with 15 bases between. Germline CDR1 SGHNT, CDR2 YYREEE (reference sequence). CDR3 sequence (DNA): TGTGCCAGCAGCTTGGGGGTCAGGGGCAGACCGAACACCGGGGAGCTGTTTTTT. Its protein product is CASSLGVRGRPNTGELFF.

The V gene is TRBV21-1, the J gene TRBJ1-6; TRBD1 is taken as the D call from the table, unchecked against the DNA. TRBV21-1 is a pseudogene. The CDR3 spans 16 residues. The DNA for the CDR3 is TGTGCCAGCAGTACATGGACAGGGGAAATAGATTCACCCCTCCACTTT. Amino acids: CASSTWTGEIDSPLHF.

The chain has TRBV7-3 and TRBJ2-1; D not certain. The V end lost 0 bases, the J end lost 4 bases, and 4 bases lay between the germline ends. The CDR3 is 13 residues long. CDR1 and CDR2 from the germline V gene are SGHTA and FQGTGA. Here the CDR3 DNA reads TGTGCCAGCAGCTTAACCCAATACAATGAGCAGTTCTTC. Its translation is CASSLTQYNEQFF.